This T cell receptor (beta chain) was recovered during a study of T cell responses to AZD1222 COVID-19 vaccine. Study-wide points: Vaccine-related CD4 TCRs covered spike, predominating at 160-218 and 743-854. Breadth and depth of Spike-specific TCRs rose after two AZD1222 doses.

The germline CDR1 and CDR2 sequences are SGHTA and FQGNSA. The V end was cut by 5 bases, the J end by 0 bases, with 8 bases between. The CDR3 sequence is 15 residues long. Second-dose intervals of approximately 4 or approximately 12 weeks were pooled. A word on this clone: Antigen unknown.

Data came from immunoSEQ multiplex PCR; TCRdb stores just in-frame clones and leaves some out. This sample yields more than 150,000 clones, of which roughly 91% are seen a single time; around 1.9% belongs to the top ten. Material: peripheral blood, obtained 28 days after the second AZD1222 dose. V gene TRBV7-2 combines with J gene TRBJ2-6, with D unresolved. This TCR was sampled from an adult who received the AZD1222 COVID-19 vaccine. CDR3 DNA: TGTGCCAGCAGCCTTGGGATCTCTGGGGCCAACGTCCTGACTTTC. This gives the protein CASSLGISGANVLTF.